The T cell receptor (beta chain) under discussion was sequenced for a study of identical twins' blood T cells. Study at large: Roughly six alpha and roughly 6 beta libraries together yielded 45 million to 65 million reads. General observations from the study: Twin repertoire similarity may partly reflect shared environment.

This clonotype occurred a few times. Its antigen remains unidentified. One end of the junction varies from germline; a read error may be responsible. TCRdb processed the 5' RACE reads anew with MiXCR; each CDR3 protein has one entry. The table lists a few hundred thousand distinct CDR3 sequences, roughly 27% of them singletons. The germline V gene has CDR1 SNHLY and CDR2 FYNNEI. The CDR3 length is 14 residues. The receptor was derived from a woman aged 18 to 55 in good health. The specimen sequenced was PBMCs. The chain couples TRBV2 to TRBJ1-1; D is uncertain. The chain's CDR3 is CASSEGWSNTEAFF. The CDR3 DNA sequence: TGTGCCAGCAGCGAAGGGTGGAGTAACACTGAAGCTTTCTTT.